This TCR beta chain was retrieved from a study of CD8 T cells in Susac syndrome (dated by TCRdb to between 2017 and 2020). In terms of the full investigation: Whether CD8+ T cell activation and differentiation in Susac syndrome was antigen driven was tested using repertoire sequencing. What the research found in general, with its limitations: The number of individuals in the TCR sequencing and HLA analysis was acknowledged as relatively small.

RNA was extracted using the RNeasy kit, and roughly 0.5 to 1 microgram was reverse transcribed with random hexamers. TCR beta CDR3 regions were amplified with the immunoSEQ multiplex PCR assay covering 54 Vbeta and 13 Jbeta segments. PCR amplification bias was corrected by using a synthetic template baseline for primer optimization and computational correction. Per the original workflow: Only productive sequences were kept, with reads annotated to V, D and J genes according to IMGT and analyzed in immunoSEQ Analyzer. Clonality was calculated as one minus the Shannon entropy normalized by log2 of the number of productive unique sequences. For each patient and control, public and private clones were evaluated among the 100 most prevalent clones. Clones were defined as Susac-specific when absent from the healthy and MS cohorts, from roughly 1,100 published viral clones and from other ImmuneACCESS disease sequences. The public reads were quality trimmed at Q25 with fastp and then assembled into clones with MiXCR by TCRdb, keeping productive beta chains. Each entry merges the rows of one CDR3 protein and shows their most common DNA and genes. The V and J calls come from TCRdb's annotation, not from the publication. This sample holds approximately 170,000 distinct CDR3 sequences; roughly 94% were observed only once. The ten largest make up around 0.093% of the sample.

Points on this clonotype: Its antigen target is currently unknown. Within one base of it there is no much larger clone, and no base qualities were kept.

Peripheral blood CD8+ and CD4+ T cells from healthy donors, Susac syndrome patients and multiple sclerosis patients were profiled using high-throughput TCR beta sequencing. The multiple sclerosis controls were treatment-naive patients who had stable or active relapsing-remitting disease and met the revised McDonald criteria. Bulk CD8+ and CD4+ T cells were purified by magnetic negative isolation, whereas CD8+ TEMRA cells were enriched by FACS. Blood was drawn into EDTA tubes, processed within 24 hours, and PBMCs were isolated by density gradient centrifugation. PBMCs intended for TCR sequencing were cryopreserved in liquid nitrogen and were subsequently thawed in a 37 degrees C water bath. The sorted or isolated CD4+, CD8+ and CD8+ TEMRA cells had a purity of 90% or higher. From cysteine to phenylalanine, the CDR3 is 17 amino acids long. The retained sequence is limited to the CDR3, 51 bases, with the frame set at the first base. For CDR1 and CDR2, the germline V gene (reference sequence) lists DFQATT and SNEGSKA. V is reduced by 4 bases and J by 0 bases, leaving a spacing of 21 bases between them.

The receptor's source is a human donor with multiple sclerosis. The material sequenced was CD4+ T cells from PBMCs. The sequence is built from TRBV20-1 and TRBJ1-2; D gene: possibly TRBD1, on 5 matching bases. DNA sequence: TGCAGTGCTACTCGGGTTGAGACCGGGACGACTAACTATGGCTACACCTTC. The translation is CSATRVETGTTNYGYTF.